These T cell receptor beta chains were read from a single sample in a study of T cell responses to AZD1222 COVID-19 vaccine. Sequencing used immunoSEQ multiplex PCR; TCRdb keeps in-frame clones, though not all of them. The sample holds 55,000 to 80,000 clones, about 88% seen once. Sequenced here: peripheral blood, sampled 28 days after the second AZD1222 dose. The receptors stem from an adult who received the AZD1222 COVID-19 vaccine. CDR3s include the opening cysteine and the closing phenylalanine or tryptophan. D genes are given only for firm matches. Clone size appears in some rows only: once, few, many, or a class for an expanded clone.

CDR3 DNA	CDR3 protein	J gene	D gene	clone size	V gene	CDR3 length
TGTGCCTGGAGGTTCGTTAACTATGGCTACACCTTC	CAWRFVNYGYTF	TRBJ1-2	-	-	TRBV30	12
TGTGCCAGCAGTTACTCGGGGGTTAGTCAGCCCCAGCATTTT	CASSYSGVSQPQHF	TRBJ1-5	-	-	TRBV6-2/TRBV6-3	14
TGTGCCAGCAGCGACCCCACTCCTCGGGAGCAGTACTTC	CASSDPTPREQYF	TRBJ2-7	-	-	TRBV6-5	13
TGTGCCAGCAGTCCTAGCACAGATACGCAGTATTTT	CASSPSTDTQYF	TRBJ2-3	-	-	TRBV12-3/TRBV12-4	12
TGTGCCAGCAGCCCGCTCAAGGGGGTATTCACCGGGGAGCTGTTTTTT	CASSPLKGVFTGELFF	TRBJ2-2	-	-	TRBV14	16
TGTGCCAGCAGCCGCATATCCAATGAGCAGTTCTTC	CASSRISNEQFF	TRBJ2-1	-	-	TRBV13	12
TGTGCCAGCAGGAAAGAGACAGGGCCGTTGGGAGGAGAGACCCAGTACTTC	CASRKETGPLGGETQYF	TRBJ2-5	-	-	TRBV2	17
TGTGCCACACCGCCGGGGAGACATTCTGGAAACACCATATATTTT	CATPPGRHSGNTIYF	TRBJ1-3	-	once	TRBV19	15
TGTGCCAGCAGCTTATCTGGAGGTCAGCCCCAGCATTTT	CASSLSGGQPQHF	TRBJ1-5	-	-	TRBV7-8	13
TGCGCCAGCAGCCAAGTAGGGGACTCTCTCTACTTC	CASSQVGDSLYF	TRBJ2-5	-	-	TRBV4-1	12
TGCGCCAGCAGCTTGAGTCATAACTATGGCTACACCTTC	CASSLSHNYGYTF	TRBJ1-2	-	-	TRBV5-1	13
TGCGCCAGCAGCCAAGATCGTTGGGGGAGAGCCTACGAGCAGTACTTC	CASSQDRWGRAYEQYF	TRBJ2-7	-	-	TRBV4-1	16
TGTGCCAGCACCCACGGACAGCCTCCCTACGAGCAGTACTTC	CASTHGQPPYEQYF	TRBJ2-7	-	-	TRBV2	14
TGCAGCGTTGGGGGGACAGGGGGCGGAGGTGAAAAACTGTTTTTT	CSVGGTGGGGEKLFF	TRBJ1-4	TRBD1	-	TRBV29-1	15
TGTGCCAGCAGCTTAAGCGGTGACTTGACGGATAAGAGAGAAAAACTGTTTTTT	CASSLSGDLTDKREKLFF	TRBJ1-4	-	-	TRBV11-3	18
TGTGCCAGCAGCGTAGAAGGGCAGCCTCTGATGCAGTTCTTC	CASSVEGQPLMQFF	TRBJ2-1	-	once	TRBV9	14
TGTGCCAGCAGCTCACCCGGGACTAGAAACACCGGGGAGCTGTTTTTT	CASSSPGTRNTGELFF	TRBJ2-2	TRBD2	-	TRBV7-9	16
TGTGCTAGTGTCTGGACAGGGTCCTATGGCTACACCTTC	CASVWTGSYGYTF	TRBJ1-2	TRBD1	-	TRBV12-5	13
TGTGCCACCAGCAGAGATGCCGGACCGCGGGGAGAGACCCAGTACTTC	CATSRDAGPRGETQYF	TRBJ2-5	-	-	TRBV15	16
TGTGCCAGCAGTTTGAGGAGTTCACCCCTCCACTTT	CASSLRSSPLHF	TRBJ1-6	-	-	TRBV12-3/TRBV12-4	12
TGCGCCAGCAGCGAGACAGGGACAATAGGGGTTTTGGGGTATTTT	CASSETGTIGVLGYF	TRBJ2-3	TRBD1	-	TRBV5-1	15
TGTGCCAGTAGTATACGGGGCCCCCATCAGCCCCAGCATTTT	CASSIRGPHQPQHF	TRBJ1-5	-	-	TRBV19	14
TGTGCCAGCTCACCCCTCGGGCAGGGAATGAACACTGAAGCTTTCTTT	CASSPLGQGMNTEAFF	TRBJ1-1	-	-	TRBV18	16
TGTGCCAGCAGCGAAAACGAGGCGGTAACCACAGATACGCAGTATTTT	CASSENEAVTTDTQYF	TRBJ2-3	-	-	TRBV6-6	16
TGTGCCAGCAGTTTCTCTGAGGGCTTCACCTACGAGCAGTACTTC	CASSFSEGFTYEQYF	TRBJ2-7	-	-	TRBV27	15
TGTGCCAGCAGCCTCAGGGAGGGAGGCTACACCTTC	CASSLREGGYTF	TRBJ1-2	-	-	TRBV3-1/TRBV3-2	12
TGTGCCAGCTCACCAACCCGGGACAGCATAAGAGACGAGCAGTACTTC	CASSPTRDSIRDEQYF	TRBJ2-7	TRBD1	-	TRBV18	16
TGTGCCAGCAGTTACGGACAGGGGGGGAACGAGCAGTACTTC	CASSYGQGGNEQYF	TRBJ2-7	TRBD1	few	TRBV6-6	14
TGTGCCACCAACAGGGGAACTGAAGCTTTCTTT	CATNRGTEAFF	TRBJ1-1	TRBD1	-	TRBV6-5	11
TGTGCCAGCAGCACCGGAGACCTGGCTTTCTTT	CASSTGDLAFF	TRBJ1-1	-	-	TRBV7-9	11
TGTGCCAGCAGCCAAGATTGGGGCTATCAGCCCCAGCATTTT	CASSQDWGYQPQHF	TRBJ1-5	-	-	TRBV4-2	14
TGTGCCAGCAGTTGGGGTAATTCACCCCTCCACTTT	CASSWGNSPLHF	TRBJ1-6	-	-	TRBV27	12
TGTGCCAGTAACCCCCGTATGGCCCAGGGCCGAAGCAATCAGCCCCAGCATTTT	CASNPRMAQGRSNQPQHF	TRBJ1-5	-	-	TRBV19	18
TGTGCCAGCACTACTTACAGGGGCGAGATCACTGAAGCTTTCTTT	CASTTYRGEITEAFF	TRBJ1-1	TRBD1	-	TRBV6-5	15
TGTGCCAGCCGGGACACCATTGACGAGACCCAGTACTTC	CASRDTIDETQYF	TRBJ2-5	-	-	TRBV9	13
TGTGCCTGGAGTGTTAGTCAGGCTGGGACCGGGGAGCTGTTTTTT	CAWSVSQAGTGELFF	TRBJ2-2	-	-	TRBV30	15
TGTGCCGCCATACCGGAAGTGATGTACACTGAAGCTTTCTTT	CAAIPEVMYTEAFF	TRBJ1-1	-	few	TRBV7-9	14
TGCGCCAGCAGCCGCCGGGGTTTTAACACTGAAGCTTTCTTT	CASSRRGFNTEAFF	TRBJ1-1	-	once	TRBV5-1	14
TGTGCCAGCAGCCAAGTGGGCACTGAAGCTTTCTTT	CASSQVGTEAFF	TRBJ1-1	-	-	TRBV11-3	12
TGTGCCAGCAGCCCGCTCCGGAGATTCCGAAACACCGGGGAGCTGTTTTTT	CASSPLRRFRNTGELFF	TRBJ2-2	-	-	TRBV14	17
TGCAGCGTTGTGGGGCGTACTGAAGCTTTCTTT	CSVVGRTEAFF	TRBJ1-1	-	once	TRBV29-1	11
TGTGCCAGCAGCGGTCTAGCGGGAGGGCCCAGCTACGAGCAGTACTTC	CASSGLAGGPSYEQYF	TRBJ2-7	TRBD2	few	TRBV11-2	16
TGTGCCAGCAGCGCCTGGGACTCCCCCTACGAGCAGTACTTC	CASSAWDSPYEQYF	TRBJ2-7	-	-	TRBV27	14
TGTGCCAGCAGTGAACAGGGGTACTATGGCTACACCTTC	CASSEQGYYGYTF	TRBJ1-2	-	-	TRBV25-1	13
TGCGCCAGCAGCCAAGTCCCGACAGGGCGGTACGAGCAGTACTTC	CASSQVPTGRYEQYF	TRBJ2-7	TRBD1	-	TRBV4-1	15
TGTGCCTGGAGTAGGGGGGAACGGTTCTACAATGAGCAGTTCTTC	CAWSRGERFYNEQFF	TRBJ2-1	-	-	TRBV30	15
TGTGCCACCAGTGTCCCTGGGGAGGATGAGCAGTTCTTC	CATSVPGEDEQFF	TRBJ2-1	-	-	TRBV24-1	13
TGTGCCAGCAGCTCTGGTAGCGATACGCAGTATTTT	CASSSGSDTQYF	TRBJ2-3	-	-	TRBV7-6	12
TGTGCCAGCTCACCAAACAGCGGGCTAACCTACAATGAGCAGTTCTTC	CASSPNSGLTYNEQFF	TRBJ2-1	-	-	TRBV18	16
TGTGCCAGCAGTGCCTCCGACAGGGTGACAGATACGCAGTATTTT	CASSASDRVTDTQYF	TRBJ2-3	TRBD1	-	TRBV6-4	15
TGTGCCAGCACGGGGGCCTACAATGAGCAGTTCTTC	CASTGAYNEQFF	TRBJ2-1	-	-	TRBV7-9	12
TGCGCCAGCAGCCAACAGGGTTTTGGAAACACCATATATTTT	CASSQQGFGNTIYF	TRBJ1-3	-	-	TRBV5-1	14
TGTGCCAGCAGCTTGGGAAGGGCCATCGAGACCCAGTACTTC	CASSLGRAIETQYF	TRBJ2-5	-	-	TRBV5-5	14
TGTGCTAGTGGTTTGCAAGGAGGGGGTTCACCCCTCCACTTT	CASGLQGGGSPLHF	TRBJ1-6	-	-	TRBV12-5	14
TGTGCCAGCAGTCCTACGGGGATCACCGGGGAGCTGTTTTTT	CASSPTGITGELFF	TRBJ2-2	-	once	TRBV25-1	14
TGTGCCAGCAGCTGGACAGGGGGCCCCCTAGACACTGAAGCTTTCTTT	CASSWTGGPLDTEAFF	TRBJ1-1	TRBD1	-	TRBV11-2	16
TGTGCCAGCAGTGAGGCGATAGCGGGAGGGAATGAGCAGTTCTTC	CASSEAIAGGNEQFF	TRBJ2-1	TRBD2	-	TRBV25-1	15
TGTGCCACCAGTGATTTATGGTCGAGGACAGGGGGCAGTGGGGGCTACACCTTC	CATSDLWSRTGGSGGYTF	TRBJ1-2	TRBD1	-	TRBV24-1	18
TGTGCCAGCTCACCGGAGACACCCTCCTACGAGCAGTACTTC	CASSPETPSYEQYF	TRBJ2-7	-	-	TRBV18	14
TGTGCCAGCAGCCAAGATTTAGGGGCTGAGCAGTTCTTC	CASSQDLGAEQFF	TRBJ2-1	-	-	TRBV4-2	13